This T cell receptor (beta chain) is from a study of cytomegalovirus exposure and HLA in healthy donors. Study-wide background: HLA-typed donors contributed some 83 million unique TCRs, which were held in an early data release.

As for this clone: The antigen is undetermined.

General study points: Most of the TCR beta V segments (in an earlier analysis) were productive either about 87% or about 30% of the time. The study recorded 164 TCR beta chains that were cytomegalovirus-associated. A few of the chains that were CMV-associated were confirmed in vitro to be specific for CMV antigens.

V was pared by 4 bases and J by 4 bases, with 17 bases between. CDR1 is SGHRS, CDR2 YFSETQ, per germline. The CDR3 is 16 residues long. The study ran its PCR with 60 Vbeta and 13 Jbeta primers. Method: immunoSEQ multiplex PCR; TCRdb's copy keeps in-frame clones and lacks some. The sample carries around 210,000 clones, about 81% recorded once. The material sequenced was PBMCs. The chain couples TRBV5-1 to TRBJ2-2; possibly TRBD1 for D (5 bases). This TCR was recovered from a woman aged 40-49 years in good health and CMV-seronegative. The CDR3 loop reads CASSAIAGLSTGELFF. The CDR3 DNA sequence: TGCGCCAGCAGCGCCATTGCAGGGTTGAGCACCGGGGAGCTGTTTTTT.